Below, 17 T cell receptor beta chains from the same sample are listed, as sequenced in a study of cytomegalovirus exposure and HLA in healthy donors. Profiled with immunoSEQ multiplex PCR; TCRdb holds only in-frame clones, not every one. The data hold 220,000 or so clones, with 80% to 85% observed a single time. The sample taken for sequencing was PBMCs. The receptors were sampled from a woman in her twenties or thirties in good health and CMV-seropositive.

This chain uses TRBV6-1 with TRBJ1-1; 8 bases match TRBD1. This CDR3 is 14 amino acids long. Germline CDR1 MNHNS, CDR2 SASEGT. V lost 5 bases to trimming and J lost 4 bases; unmatched junction nucleotides: 6. CDR3 nucleotide sequence: TGTGCCAGCAGTTCGGACAGGGCGACCACTGAAGCTTTCTTT. Amino acid sequence: CASSSDRATTEAFF.

With regard to this clone: The sample has other DNA sequences that encode this CDR3 too. The chain carries TRBV7-9 and TRBJ1-2; the D is unclear. Trimming took 5 bases from V and 2 from J, leaving 9 bases between them. The germline gives CDR1 SEHNR, CDR2 FQNEAQ (reference sequence). This CDR3 spans 13 amino acids. Here the CDR3 reads CASSLDGNYGYTF. The CDR3 DNA is TGTGCCAGCAGCCTGGACGGCAACTATGGCTACACCTTC.

J is TRBJ2-1 and V is TRBV4-1; maybe TRBD1 (5 bases). V lost 1 base and J lost 6, with 7 bases in between. The CDR3 has 13 residues. Per germline, CDR1 MGHRA and CDR2 YSYEKL. The CDR3 sequence: CASSQARVNEQFF. Here the CDR3 DNA reads TGCGCCAGCAGCCAAGCCAGGGTCAATGAGCAGTTCTTC.

As DNA, the CDR3 is TGTGCCAGCAGCTCGACAGGGGGTGGTTACGAGCAGTACTTC. This sequence encodes CASSSTGGGYEQYF. The rearrangement uses TRBV7-6 and TRBJ2-7, with 9 bases that match TRBD1. Germline assignment: CDR1 SGHVS and CDR2 FNYEAQ. Trimming at V came to 4 bases and at J to 4 bases, leaving 5 bases not matched to a gene. The CDR3 has 14 amino acids.

Here the CDR3 reads CASSPETQYF. The CDR3 DNA sequence: TGTGCCAGCAGTCCGGAGACCCAGTACTTC. This chain joins TRBV27 and TRBJ2-5; D is ambiguous. The germline V gene encodes CDR1 MNHEY and CDR2 SMNVEV (reference sequence). V lost 5 bases to trimming and J lost 5 bases, with 3 bases between them. The CDR3 has 10 amino acids.

The chain links TRBV7-2 to TRBJ1-3; D gene unclear. The CDR3 runs 15 residues. CDR1 SGHTA and CDR2 FQGNSA come from the germline V gene. Trimming took off 2 bases at V and 3 bases at J, with 11 bases between the two ends. The CDR3 DNA reads TGTGCCAGCAGCTTAAGGGTTTCGAGTGGAAACACCATATATTTT. Amino acids: CASSLRVSSGNTIYF.

The chain carries TRBV19 and TRBJ1-1; D uncertain. Germline CDR1 reads LNHDA; CDR2 reads SQIVND (reference sequence). Between the trimmed V and J ends, which lost 5 bases and 2 bases, there was a span of 12 bases. This CDR3 spans 14 amino acids. CDR3 sequence: CASSFIGSNTEAFF. CDR3 DNA sequence: TGTGCCAGTAGTTTTATAGGGAGTAACACTGAAGCTTTCTTT.

The rearrangement uses TRBV11-3 and TRBJ2-5; perhaps TRBD1 as D (5 bases). In germline, CDR1 is SGHNT, CDR2 YENEEA. CDR3 length equals 12 residues. Trimming took 4 bases from V and 4 from J, leaving 7 bases between them. CDR3 protein: CASSSDRETQYF. The CDR3 region has the DNA TGTGCCAGCAGCTCTGACAGAGAGACCCAGTACTTC.

V gene TRBV9 combines with J gene TRBJ2-3; no clear D. Trimming shortened V by 2 bases and J by 0 bases, and 7 bases separated the two germline ends. This CDR3 has 14 residues. Germline loops: CDR1 SGDLS, CDR2 YYNGEE. The CDR3 DNA is TGTGCCAGCAGCGTGACCGACAGCACAGATACGCAGTATTTT. It yields the protein CASSVTDSTDTQYF.

The chain uses TRBV28 and TRBJ1-2; 7 bases are a match to TRBD1. This CDR3 is built from 13 residues. V shed 6 bases and J 4 bases; nucleotides not matched to a gene: 5. Per the germline V gene, CDR1 is MDHEN and CDR2 is SYDVKM. The CDR3 is CASRGTEFYGYTF. The CDR3 bases are TGTGCCAGCAGAGGGACAGAGTTCTATGGCTACACCTTC.

The V and J genes are TRBV19 and TRBJ2-1; 7 nucleotides agree with TRBD2. Germline trimming cut 0 bases from V and 8 bases from J; bases unmatched to any gene: 22. Germline CDR1 is LNHDA and CDR2 is SQIVND (reference sequence). The CDR3 length is 20 residues. The CDR3 loop reads CASSIDRKRDPRWGFDEQFF. CDR3 DNA sequence: TGTGCCAGTAGTATAGATAGGAAGCGGGACCCCCGATGGGGTTTCGATGAGCAGTTCTTC.

The chain combines TRBV6-5 with TRBJ2-7; TRBD2 agrees at 7 bases. The CDR3 is made up of 13 amino acids. V lost 6 bases to trimming and J lost 3 bases; unmatched junction nucleotides: 5. Germline V gene data show CDR1 as MNHEY and CDR2 as SVGAGI. The CDR3 region is CASRTLAGYEQYF. The CDR3 region has the DNA TGTGCCAGCAGGACATTAGCGGGCTACGAGCAGTACTTC.

V usage is TRBV4-2 and J usage is TRBJ1-2; no reliable D call. The CDR3 extends over 13 amino acids. The germline CDR1 and CDR2 sequences are LGHNA and YNFKEQ. Between the trimmed V and J ends, which lost 0 bases and 8 bases, there was a span of 10 bases. The CDR3 DNA follows: TGTGCCAGCAGCCAAGAAGGCGGGAAAGGCTACACCTTC. Translating gives CASSQEGGKGYTF.

The chain recombines TRBV7-9 with TRBJ2-6; TRBD1 might be the D (5 bases). The ends were cut back, 4 bases at V and 0 bases at J, with 19 bases in the middle. This CDR3 is built from 19 residues. In germline, CDR1 is SEHNR, CDR2 FQNEAQ (reference sequence). This CDR3 reads CASSSTFMTVRSGANVLTF. Written as DNA, the CDR3 is TGTGCCAGCAGCTCCACGTTTATGACAGTGCGCTCTGGGGCCAACGTCCTGACTTTC.

The chain joins TRBV7-2 to TRBJ1-1; D gene ambiguous. The V end was cut by 1 base, the J end by 5 bases, with 11 bases between. This CDR3 is 14 amino acids long. Germline values: CDR1 SGHTA, CDR2 FQGNSA. This CDR3 reads CASSLVQTRTEAFF. The DNA for the CDR3 is TGTGCCAGCAGCTTAGTGCAGACGCGGACTGAAGCTTTCTTT.

The rearrangement links TRBV4-1 to TRBJ2-2, with 7 nucleotides matching TRBD2. Germline values: CDR1 MGHRA, CDR2 YSYEKL. J lost 3 bases, V lost 5 bases, and 9 bases had no gene match. There are 16 residues in the CDR3. The CDR3 here is CASSGTNGRYTGELFF. The CDR3 DNA reads TGCGCCAGCAGCGGAACTAACGGGAGGTACACCGGGGAGCTGTTTTTT.

J is TRBJ1-3 and V is TRBV30, with D unresolved. Germline CDR1 is GTSNPN and CDR2 is SVGIG (reference sequence). Between the trimmed V and J ends, which lost 5 bases and 0 bases, there was a span of 8 bases. The CDR3 is 13 residues long. CDR3 bases: TGTGCCTGGGACCGAAACTCTGGAAACACCATATATTTT. This sequence encodes CAWDRNSGNTIYF.